This T cell receptor beta chain was captured in a study of T cell changes during pregnancy in multiple sclerosis. Germline-derived CDR1 and CDR2 are LNHDA and SQIVND (reference sequence). V was clipped by 1 base and J by 7 bases, with 11 bases between them. The CDR3 contains 14 residues. Assay: immunoSEQ multiplex PCR; the TCRdb copy retains only in-frame clones and omits some. Of roughly 63,000 clones in the sample, 93% were seen once. The receptor comes from a female donor with multiple sclerosis, enrolled in a pregnancy study. The source was CD8+ T cells from peripheral blood mononuclear cells, collected in the second trimester of pregnancy. The rearrangement joins TRBV19 to TRBJ1-5; D is ambiguous. CDR3: CASSIGRVGQPQHF. Here the CDR3 DNA reads TGTGCCAGTAGTATAGGGCGGGTGGGCCAGCCCCAGCATTTT.